This T cell receptor beta chain was identified during a study of vaccination effects on CD4 cells after COVID-19. Study in general: From two convalescent patients, samples were taken 16 days and one week before vaccination.

The germline V gene encodes CDR1 LGHNA and CDR2 YNFKEQ. Deletions cut 0 bases from V and 2 bases from J, with 20 bases between. CDR3 length equals 20 residues. Study results and limitations: A shortage of convalescent patients and an absence of early post-infection timepoints characterized the study. The study found marked clonal contraction of infection- and vaccine-induced clones late after vaccination.

ViraFEST expansion of antigen-specific CD4+ T cells with viral peptide pools preceded sequencing. With approximately ten days of culture completed, CD4+ T cells were isolated. From March to December 2020, the person had a SARS-CoV-2 infection that was confirmed by PCR. Cultures had half their medium replaced with IL-2 medium on days 3 and 7. The method was immunoSEQ multiplex PCR; TCRdb's version includes in-frame clones alone and lacks a portion of them. The table has tens of thousands of clones, roughly 70% seen once. Remarks on this clone: Its antigen is not identified.

Material: CD4+ T cells from PBMCs cultured with a peptide pool, obtained before COVID-19 vaccination. This receptor was obtained from a human donor who had a prior SARS-CoV-2 infection. This rearrangement joins TRBV4-2 to TRBJ2-6; TRBD1 might be the D (5 bases). In DNA, the CDR3 is TGTGCCAGCAGCCAAGAGGCCCTCGTCAGGGAATGGGCTGGGGCCAACGTCCTGACTTTC. Protein: CASSQEALVREWAGANVLTF.